This paragraph covers one T cell receptor (beta chain) sequence. The table came from immunoSEQ multiplex PCR; TCRdb's copy has only in-frame clones and leaves some out. The sample includes around 170,000 clones, about 81% of them seen just once. These data are taken from a study of blood T cell repertoires in COVID-19. Study-wide context: There were acute and convalescent COVID-19 samples, and they came from the United States, Italy and Spain.

J was trimmed by 5 bases and V by 4 bases; bases with no gene match: 8. Germline assignment: CDR1 SGHTA and CDR2 FQGNSA. The CDR3 totals 16 residues. Seattle's cohort entered during active infection and was followed longitudinally. The chain combines TRBV7-2 with TRBJ2-3, with 11 bases that match TRBD2. This clonotype was sampled from a woman at least 80 years old with COVID-19, enrolled during active disease. The sequencing sample was made of peripheral blood. The CDR3 sequence is CASSYIAGGQLDTQYF. The DNA of the CDR3 is TGTGCCAGCAGCTATATAGCGGGGGGGCAGCTAGATACGCAGTATTTT.